This T cell receptor beta chain was recovered during a study of graft-versus-host responses after intestinal transplantation. Study-level background: Anti-thymocyte globulin served as induction for all recipients, who then took tacrolimus and steroids for approximately three years.

Profiling relied on immunoSEQ multiplex PCR, and the TCRdb table lists in-frame clones only, not all of them. The profile shows about 89,000 clones, less than 95% of them singletons. This CDR3 has 17 residues. Trimming took off 0 bases at V and 0 bases at J, with 14 bases between the two ends. CDR1 and CDR2 from the germline V gene are SGHTA and FQGNSA. Whole-study findings and limits: Recipient marrow held GvH clones, some first seen in ileum or blood. Early post-transplant HvG declines were associated with peak circulating GvH clone levels. When patients had graft-donor T cell macrochimerism, their allografts held high graft-versus-host to host-versus-graft clonal ratios.

As for this clone: Its antigen is not identified.

The specimen comprised unstimulated CD4+ T cells sorted from spleen or lymph node cells, sampled before transplant. This chain connects TRBV7-2 to TRBJ1-2, with D perhaps matching TRBD1 (6 bases). The TCR comes from a human donor who was the organ donor for an intestinal transplant. Written as DNA, the CDR3 is TGTGCCAGCAGCTTAGCACTGGGCAGGGACACTAACTATGGCTACACCTTC. Translated, it gives CASSLALGRDTNYGYTF.